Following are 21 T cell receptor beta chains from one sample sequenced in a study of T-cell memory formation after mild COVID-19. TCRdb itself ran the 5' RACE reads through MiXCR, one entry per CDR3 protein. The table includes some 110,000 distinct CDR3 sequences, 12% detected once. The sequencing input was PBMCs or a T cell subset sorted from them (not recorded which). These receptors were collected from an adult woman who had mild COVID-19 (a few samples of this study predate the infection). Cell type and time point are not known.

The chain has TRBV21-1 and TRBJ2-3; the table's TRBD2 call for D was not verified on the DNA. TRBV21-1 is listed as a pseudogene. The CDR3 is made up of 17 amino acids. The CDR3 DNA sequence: TGTGCCAGTCGGAGAAAAAGACTAGCGGGAGTAGGGGATACGCAGTATTTT. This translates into CASRRKRLAGVGDTQYF.

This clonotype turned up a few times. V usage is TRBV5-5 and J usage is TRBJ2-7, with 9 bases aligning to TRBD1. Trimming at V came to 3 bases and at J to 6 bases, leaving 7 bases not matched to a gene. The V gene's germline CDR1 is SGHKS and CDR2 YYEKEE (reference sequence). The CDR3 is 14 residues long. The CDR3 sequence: CASSSGQGRSEQYF. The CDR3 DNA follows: TGTGCCAGCAGCTCGGGACAGGGTCGCTCCGAGCAGTACTTC.

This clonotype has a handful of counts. Written as DNA, the CDR3 is TGTGCCAGCAGTTACGTGGACACAGATACGCAGTATTTT. It encodes CASSYVDTDTQYF. V gene TRBV6-5 combines with J gene TRBJ2-3, with unresolved D. Germline V gene sequence: CDR1 MNHEY, CDR2 SVGAGI. This CDR3 spans 13 amino acids. Trimming stripped 2 bases from V and 2 bases from J, with 5 bases between.

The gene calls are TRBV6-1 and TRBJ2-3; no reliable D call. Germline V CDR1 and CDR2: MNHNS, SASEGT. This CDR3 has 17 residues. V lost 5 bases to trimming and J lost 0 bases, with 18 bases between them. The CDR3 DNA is TGTGCCAGCAGTATGGACGGTCCCCTTCTTAGCACAGATACGCAGTATTTT. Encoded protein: CASSMDGPLLSTDTQYF.

The chain's CDR3 is CASGREERNEQFF. The CDR3, as DNA: TGTGCCAGCGGGCGGGAGGAGCGGAATGAGCAGTTCTTC. The chain combines TRBV7-9 with TRBJ2-1, with 8 bases identical to TRBD2. The CDR3 has 13 amino acids. In germline, CDR1 is SEHNR, CDR2 FQNEAQ (reference sequence). V dropped 8 bases and J dropped 7; count of bases not matched to a gene: 7.

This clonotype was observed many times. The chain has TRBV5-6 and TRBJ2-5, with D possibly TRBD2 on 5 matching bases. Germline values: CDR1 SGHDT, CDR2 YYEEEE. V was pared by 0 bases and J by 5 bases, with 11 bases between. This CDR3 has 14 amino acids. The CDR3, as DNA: TGTGCCAGCAGCTTGGGACCTTCGGGGGAGACCCAGTACTTC. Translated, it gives CASSLGPSGETQYF.

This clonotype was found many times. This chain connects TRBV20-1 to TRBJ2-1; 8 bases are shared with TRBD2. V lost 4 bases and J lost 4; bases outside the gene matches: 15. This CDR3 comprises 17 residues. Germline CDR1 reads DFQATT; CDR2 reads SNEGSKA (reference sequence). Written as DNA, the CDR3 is TGCAGTGCTACCTCCCTAAGTGGACGGGAGGGGTACAATGAGCAGTTCTTC. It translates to CSATSLSGREGYNEQFF.

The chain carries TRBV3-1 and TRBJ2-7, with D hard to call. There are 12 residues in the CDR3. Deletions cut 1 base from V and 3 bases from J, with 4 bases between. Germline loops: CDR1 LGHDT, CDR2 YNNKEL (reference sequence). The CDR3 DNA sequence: TGTGCCAGCAGCCAAGCAAGCTACGAGCAGTACTTC. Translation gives CASSQASYEQYF.

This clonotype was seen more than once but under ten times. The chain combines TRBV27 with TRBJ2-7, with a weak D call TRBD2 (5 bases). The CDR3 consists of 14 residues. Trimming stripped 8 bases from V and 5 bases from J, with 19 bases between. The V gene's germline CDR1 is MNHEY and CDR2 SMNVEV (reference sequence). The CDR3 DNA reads TGTGCCAGCCGTGCTAGCTCCCTATATCACGAGCAGTACTTC. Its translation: CASRASSLYHEQYF.

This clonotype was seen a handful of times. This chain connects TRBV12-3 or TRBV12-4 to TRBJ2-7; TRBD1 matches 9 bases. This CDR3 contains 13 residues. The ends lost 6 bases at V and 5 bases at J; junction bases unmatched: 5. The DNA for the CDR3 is TGTGCCAGCAGAAGGACAGGGGCCCACGAGCAGTACTTC. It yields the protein CASRRTGAHEQYF.

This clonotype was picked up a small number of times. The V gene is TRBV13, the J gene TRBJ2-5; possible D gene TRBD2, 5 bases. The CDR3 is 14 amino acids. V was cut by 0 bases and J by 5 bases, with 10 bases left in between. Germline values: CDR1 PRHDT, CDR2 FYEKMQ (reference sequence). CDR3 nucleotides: TGTGCCAGCAGCTTAGGGAGGGTCGGGGAGACCCAGTACTTC. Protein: CASSLGRVGETQYF.

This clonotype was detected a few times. CDR3 DNA sequence: TGTGCCAGCAGCGACAGATATAATTCACCCCTCCACTTT. It specifies CASSDRYNSPLHF. V gene TRBV9 combines with J gene TRBJ1-6; D gene uncertain. Trimming shortened V by 3 bases and J by 4 bases, and 5 bases separated the two germline ends. CDR1 is SGDLS and CDR2 is YYNGEE in the germline V gene. The CDR3 extends over 13 amino acids.

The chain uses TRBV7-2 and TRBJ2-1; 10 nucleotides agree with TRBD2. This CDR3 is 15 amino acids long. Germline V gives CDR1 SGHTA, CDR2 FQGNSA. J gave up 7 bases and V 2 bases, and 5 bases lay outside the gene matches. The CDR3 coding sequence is TGTGCCAGCAGCTTACTAGCGGGAGTGGGAAATGAGCAGTTCTTC. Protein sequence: CASSLLAGVGNEQFF.

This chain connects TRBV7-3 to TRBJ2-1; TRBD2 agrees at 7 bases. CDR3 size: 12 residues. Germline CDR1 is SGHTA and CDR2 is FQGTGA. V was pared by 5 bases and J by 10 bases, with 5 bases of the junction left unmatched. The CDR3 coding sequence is TGTGCCAGCAGCGCTGGGACTACGGAGCAGTTCTTC. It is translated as CASSAGTTEQFF.

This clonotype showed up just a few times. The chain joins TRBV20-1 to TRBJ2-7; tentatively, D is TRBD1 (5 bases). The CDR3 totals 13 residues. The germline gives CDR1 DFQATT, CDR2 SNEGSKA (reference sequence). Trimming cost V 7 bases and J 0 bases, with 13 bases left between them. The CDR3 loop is CSVTGISSYEQYF. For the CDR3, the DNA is TGCAGTGTAACAGGTATCAGCTCCTACGAGCAGTACTTC.

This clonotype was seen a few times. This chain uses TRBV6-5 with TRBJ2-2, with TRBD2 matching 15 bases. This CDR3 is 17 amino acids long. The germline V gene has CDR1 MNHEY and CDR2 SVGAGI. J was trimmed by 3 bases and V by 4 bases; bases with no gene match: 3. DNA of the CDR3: TGTGCCAGCAGTTGGACTAGCGGGAGGGGGGACACCGGGGAGCTGTTTTTT. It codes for CASSWTSGRGDTGELFF.

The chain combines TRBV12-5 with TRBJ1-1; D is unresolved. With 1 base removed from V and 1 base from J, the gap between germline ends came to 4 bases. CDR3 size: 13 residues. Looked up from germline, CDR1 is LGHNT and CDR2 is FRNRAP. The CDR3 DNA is TGTGCTAGTGGTTTGGGGGAGAACACTGAAGCTTTCTTT. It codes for CASGLGENTEAFF.

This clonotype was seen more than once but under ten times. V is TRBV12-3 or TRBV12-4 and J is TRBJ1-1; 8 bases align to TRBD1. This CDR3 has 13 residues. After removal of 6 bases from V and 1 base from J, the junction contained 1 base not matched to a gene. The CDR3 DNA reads TGTGCCAGCAGAGGGACAGGGAACACTGAAGCTTTCTTT. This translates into CASRGTGNTEAFF.

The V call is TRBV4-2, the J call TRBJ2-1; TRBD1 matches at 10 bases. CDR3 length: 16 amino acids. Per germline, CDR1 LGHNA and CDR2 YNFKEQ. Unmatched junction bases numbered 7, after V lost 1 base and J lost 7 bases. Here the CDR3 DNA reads TGTGCCAGCAGCCAAGTTCCGGGACAGGGGAGAAATGAGCAGTTCTTC. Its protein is CASSQVPGQGRNEQFF.

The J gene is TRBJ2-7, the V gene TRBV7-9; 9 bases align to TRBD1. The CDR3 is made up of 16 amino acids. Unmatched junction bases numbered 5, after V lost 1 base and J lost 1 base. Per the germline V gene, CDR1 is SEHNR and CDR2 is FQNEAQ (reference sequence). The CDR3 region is CASSLVGQGTSYEQYF. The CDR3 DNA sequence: TGTGCCAGCAGCTTAGTAGGACAGGGGACTTCCTACGAGCAGTACTTC.

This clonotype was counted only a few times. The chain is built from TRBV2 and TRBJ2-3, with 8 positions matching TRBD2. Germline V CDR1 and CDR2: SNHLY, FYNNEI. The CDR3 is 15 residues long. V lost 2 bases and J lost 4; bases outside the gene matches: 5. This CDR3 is CASSERTSNADTQYF. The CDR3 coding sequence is TGTGCCAGCAGTGAAAGGACTAGCAACGCAGATACGCAGTATTTT.